This is a list of T cell receptor beta chains from one sample in a study of shared clonotypes between healthy human individuals. Generated by immunoSEQ multiplex PCR, the TCRdb table keeps only in-frame clones and is missing some. The sample includes 2.3 million or so clones, more than 85% of them seen just once. Sequenced: naive CD4+ T cells from PBMCs. Source of these receptors: a man younger than 35 in good health. Some clones in this sample may be carry-over from other donors' samples. Each CDR3 is given with its conserved first and last residue. The D gene is left open where the match is weak. Rows give clone size only sometimes, using once, few, many, or a class for an expanded clone.

CDR3 DNA | CDR3 protein | clone size | D gene | J gene | V gene
TGTGCCAGCAGCTTAGCGTGGGGAGACGGGGGCTACACCTTC | CASSLAWGDGGYTF | once | - | TRBJ1-2 | TRBV7-9
TGTGCCAGCAGGCCTGACACCGGGGAGCTGTTTTTT | CASRPDTGELFF | - | - | TRBJ2-2 | TRBV6-5
TGCGCCAGCAGCACCGGGACAGCTAACTATGGCTACACCTTC | CASSTGTANYGYTF | - | TRBD1 | TRBJ1-2 | TRBV5-1
TGTGCCAGCAGCCGCCCAGGGGTTGACGGCTACACCTTC | CASSRPGVDGYTF | - | - | TRBJ1-2 | TRBV5-4
TGTGCCAGCAGTTACAAGGACAGGGGTTTTTATGGCTACACCTTC | CASSYKDRGFYGYTF | - | TRBD1 | TRBJ1-2 | TRBV6-5
TGTGCCAGCAGCTTGGCGGGCGTAGTGAGTACAGATACGCAGTATTTT | CASSLAGVVSTDTQYF | - | - | TRBJ2-3 | TRBV5-4
TGCGCCAGCAGCATAGGGACAGGGGGCGGATATGAGCAGTTCTTC | CASSIGTGGGYEQFF | - | TRBD1 | TRBJ2-1 | TRBV5-1
TGTGCCAGCAGTGATAGGGGACTGGTTACAACTCAGTTCTTC | CASSDRGLVTTQFF | - | - | TRBJ2-1 | TRBV25-1
TGTGCCAGCAGTGGGACTAGCGGGAGTAAAGATAGGAACATTCAGTACTTC | CASSGTSGSKDRNIQYF | - | TRBD2 | TRBJ2-4 | TRBV5-5
TGCGCCAGCAGCCAAACCGGACATTCCCCCTACGAGCAGTACTTC | CASSQTGHSPYEQYF | - | - | TRBJ2-7 | TRBV4-1
TGTGCCATCAGTGAGGGGGCAGGGGCGGTGAACACTGAAGCTTTCTTT | CAISEGAGAVNTEAFF | once | - | TRBJ1-1 | TRBV10-3